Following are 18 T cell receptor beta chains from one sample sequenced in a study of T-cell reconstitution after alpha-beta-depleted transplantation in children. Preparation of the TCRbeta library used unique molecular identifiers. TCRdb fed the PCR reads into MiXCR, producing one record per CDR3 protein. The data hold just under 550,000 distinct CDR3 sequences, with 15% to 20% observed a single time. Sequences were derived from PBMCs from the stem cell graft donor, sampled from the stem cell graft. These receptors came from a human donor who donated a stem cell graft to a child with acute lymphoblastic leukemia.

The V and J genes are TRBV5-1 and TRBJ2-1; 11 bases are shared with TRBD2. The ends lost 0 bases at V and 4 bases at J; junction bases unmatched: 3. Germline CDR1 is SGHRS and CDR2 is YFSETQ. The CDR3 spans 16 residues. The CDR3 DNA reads TGCGCCAGCAGCTTGGCCCCTAGCGGGAGGTACAATGAGCAGTTCTTC. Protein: CASSLAPSGRYNEQFF.

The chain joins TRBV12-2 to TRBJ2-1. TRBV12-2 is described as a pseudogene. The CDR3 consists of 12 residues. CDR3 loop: CASRLVGNEQFF. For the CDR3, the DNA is TGTGCAAGTCGCTTAGTTGGAAATGAGCAGTTCTTC.

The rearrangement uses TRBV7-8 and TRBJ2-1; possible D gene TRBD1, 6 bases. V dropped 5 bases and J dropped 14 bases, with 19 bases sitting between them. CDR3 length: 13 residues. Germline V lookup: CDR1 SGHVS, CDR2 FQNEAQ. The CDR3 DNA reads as TGTGCCAGCAGCCCTGGGCGGGCCGAGGGGGAGTTCTTC. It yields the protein CASSPGRAEGEFF.

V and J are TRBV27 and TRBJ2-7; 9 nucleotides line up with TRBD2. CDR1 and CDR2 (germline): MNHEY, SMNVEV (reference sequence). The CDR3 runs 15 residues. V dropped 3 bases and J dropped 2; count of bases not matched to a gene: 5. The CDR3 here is CASSFSIAGAYEQYF. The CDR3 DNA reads TGTGCCAGCAGTTTTTCTATAGCGGGAGCCTACGAGCAGTACTTC.

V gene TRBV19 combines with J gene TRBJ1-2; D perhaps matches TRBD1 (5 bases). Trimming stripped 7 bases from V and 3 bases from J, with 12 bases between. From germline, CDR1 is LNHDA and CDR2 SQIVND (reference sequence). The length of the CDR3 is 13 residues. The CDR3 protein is CASNPGRDYGYTF. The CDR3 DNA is TGTGCCAGTAACCCCGGCAGGGACTATGGCTACACCTTC. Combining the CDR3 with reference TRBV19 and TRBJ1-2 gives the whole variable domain DGGITQSPKYLFRKEGQNVTLSCEQNLNHDAMYWYRQDPGQGLRLIYYSQIVNDFQKGDIAEGYSVSREKKESFPLTVTSAQKNPTAFYLCASNPGRDYGYTFGSGTRLTVV.

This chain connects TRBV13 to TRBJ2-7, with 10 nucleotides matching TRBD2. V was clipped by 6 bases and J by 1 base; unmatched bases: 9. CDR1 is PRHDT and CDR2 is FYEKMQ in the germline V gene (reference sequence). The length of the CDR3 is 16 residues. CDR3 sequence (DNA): TGTGCCAGCAGACCTCCTACTAGCGGGGCTTCCTACGAGCAGTACTTC. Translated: CASRPPTSGASYEQYF.

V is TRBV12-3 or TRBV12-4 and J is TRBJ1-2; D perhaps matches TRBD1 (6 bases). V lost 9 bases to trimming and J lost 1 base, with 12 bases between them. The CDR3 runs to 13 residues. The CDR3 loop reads CASNRGGNYGYTF. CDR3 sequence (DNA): TGTGCCAGTAATCGAGGGGGTAACTATGGCTACACCTTC.

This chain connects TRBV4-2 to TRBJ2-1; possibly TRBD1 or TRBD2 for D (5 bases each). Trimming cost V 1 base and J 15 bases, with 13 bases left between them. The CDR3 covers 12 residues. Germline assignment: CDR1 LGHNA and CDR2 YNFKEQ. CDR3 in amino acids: CASSQGVGRGFF. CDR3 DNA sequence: TGTGCCAGCAGCCAAGGTGTGGGACGAGGGTTCTTC.

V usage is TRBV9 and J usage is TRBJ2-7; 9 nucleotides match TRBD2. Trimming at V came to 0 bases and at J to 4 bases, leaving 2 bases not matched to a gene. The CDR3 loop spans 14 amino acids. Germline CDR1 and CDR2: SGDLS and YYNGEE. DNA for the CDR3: TGTGCCAGCAGCGTAGTGACTAGCGGTTACGAGCAGTACTTC. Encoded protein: CASSVVTSGYEQYF. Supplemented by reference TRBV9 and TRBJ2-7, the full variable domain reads DSGVTQTPKHLITATGQRVTLRCSPRSGDLSVYWYQQSLDQGLQFLIQYYNGEERAKGNILERFSAQQFPDLHSELNLSSLELGDSALYFCASSVVTSGYEQYFGPGTRLTVT.

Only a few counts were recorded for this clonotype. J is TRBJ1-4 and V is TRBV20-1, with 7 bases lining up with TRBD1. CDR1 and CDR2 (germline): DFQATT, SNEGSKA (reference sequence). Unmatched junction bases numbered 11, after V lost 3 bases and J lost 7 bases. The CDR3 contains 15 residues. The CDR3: CSASRHNRGSEKLFF. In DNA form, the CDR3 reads TGCAGTGCTAGTCGTCATAACAGGGGCTCTGAAAAACTGTTTTTT.

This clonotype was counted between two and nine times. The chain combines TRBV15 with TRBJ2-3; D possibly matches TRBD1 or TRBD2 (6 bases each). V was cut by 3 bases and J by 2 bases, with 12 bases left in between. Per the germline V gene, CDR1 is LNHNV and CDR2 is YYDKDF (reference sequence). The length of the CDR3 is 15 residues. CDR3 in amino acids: CATSRRGVLTDTQYF. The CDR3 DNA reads TGTGCCACCAGCAGGAGGGGGGTCCTCACAGATACGCAGTATTTT.

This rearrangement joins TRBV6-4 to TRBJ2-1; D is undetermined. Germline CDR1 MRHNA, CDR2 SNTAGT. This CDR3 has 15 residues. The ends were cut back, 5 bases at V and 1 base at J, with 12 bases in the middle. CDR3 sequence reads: CASSLLQGSYNEQFF. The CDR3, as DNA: TGTGCCAGCAGTCTTCTCCAAGGGTCCTACAATGAGCAGTTCTTC.

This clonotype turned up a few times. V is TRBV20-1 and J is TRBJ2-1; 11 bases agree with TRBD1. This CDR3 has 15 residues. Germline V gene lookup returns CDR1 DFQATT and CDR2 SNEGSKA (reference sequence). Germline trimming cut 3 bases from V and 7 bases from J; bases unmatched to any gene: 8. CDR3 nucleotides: TGCAGTGCTAGTGGGACAGGGGGAGGTTGGAATGAGCAGTTCTTC. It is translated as CSASGTGGGWNEQFF.

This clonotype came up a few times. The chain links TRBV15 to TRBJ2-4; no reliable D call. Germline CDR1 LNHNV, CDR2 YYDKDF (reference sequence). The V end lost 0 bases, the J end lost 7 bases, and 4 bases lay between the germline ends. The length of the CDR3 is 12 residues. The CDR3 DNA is TGTGCCACCAGCAGAGATTCTAACATTCAGTACTTC. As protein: CATSRDSNIQYF.

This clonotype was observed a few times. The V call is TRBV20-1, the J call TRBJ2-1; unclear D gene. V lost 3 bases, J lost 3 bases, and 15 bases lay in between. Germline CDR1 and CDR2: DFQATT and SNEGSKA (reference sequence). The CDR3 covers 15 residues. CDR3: CSARGFETGYNEQFF. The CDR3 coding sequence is TGCAGTGCTAGGGGGTTCGAGACCGGCTACAATGAGCAGTTCTTC.

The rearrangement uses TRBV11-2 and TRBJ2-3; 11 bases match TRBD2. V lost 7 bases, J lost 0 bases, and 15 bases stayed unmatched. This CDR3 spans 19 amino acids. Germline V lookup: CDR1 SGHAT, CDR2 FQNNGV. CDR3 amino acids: CASILNPGLAVASTDTQYF. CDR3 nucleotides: TGTGCCAGCATTTTAAACCCGGGACTAGCGGTTGCTAGCACAGATACGCAGTATTTT.

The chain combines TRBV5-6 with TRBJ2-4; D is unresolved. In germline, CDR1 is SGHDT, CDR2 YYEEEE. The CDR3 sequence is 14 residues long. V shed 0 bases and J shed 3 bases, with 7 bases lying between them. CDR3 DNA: TGTGCCAGCAGCTTGGGCCTATACAAAAACATTCAGTACTTC. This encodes CASSLGLYKNIQYF.

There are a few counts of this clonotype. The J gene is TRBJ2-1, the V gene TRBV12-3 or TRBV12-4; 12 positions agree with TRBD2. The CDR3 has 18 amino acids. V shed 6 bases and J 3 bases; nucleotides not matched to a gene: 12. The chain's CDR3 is CASSPGLAGPGGYNEQFF. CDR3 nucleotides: TGTGCCAGCAGCCCGGGACTAGCGGGTCCTGGGGGCTACAATGAGCAGTTCTTC.